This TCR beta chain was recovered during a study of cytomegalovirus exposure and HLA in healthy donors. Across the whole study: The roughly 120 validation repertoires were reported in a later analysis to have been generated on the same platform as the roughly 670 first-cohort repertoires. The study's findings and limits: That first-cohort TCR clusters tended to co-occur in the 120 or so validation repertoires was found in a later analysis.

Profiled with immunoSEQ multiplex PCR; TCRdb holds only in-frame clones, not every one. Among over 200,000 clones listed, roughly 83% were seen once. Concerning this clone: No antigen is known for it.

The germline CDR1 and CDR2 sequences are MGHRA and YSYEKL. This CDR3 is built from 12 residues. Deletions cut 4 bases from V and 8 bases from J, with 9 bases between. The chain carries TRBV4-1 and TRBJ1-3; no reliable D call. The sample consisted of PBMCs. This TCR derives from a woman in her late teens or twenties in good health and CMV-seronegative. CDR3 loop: CASSRLGYTIYF. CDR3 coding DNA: TGCGCCAGCAGCCGACTCGGGTACACCATATATTTT.